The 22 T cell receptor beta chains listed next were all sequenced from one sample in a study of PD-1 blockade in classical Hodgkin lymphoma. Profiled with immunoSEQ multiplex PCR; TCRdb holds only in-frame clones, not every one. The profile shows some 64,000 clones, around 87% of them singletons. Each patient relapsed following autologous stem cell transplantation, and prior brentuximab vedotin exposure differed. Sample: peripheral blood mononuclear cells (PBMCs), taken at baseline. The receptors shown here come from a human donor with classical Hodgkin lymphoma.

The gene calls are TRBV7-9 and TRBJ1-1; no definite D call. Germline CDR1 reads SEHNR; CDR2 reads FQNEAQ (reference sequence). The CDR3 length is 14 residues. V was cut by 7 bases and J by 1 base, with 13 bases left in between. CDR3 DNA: TGTGCCAGCATCCCGCTGGAGCGGAACACTGAAGCTTTCTTT. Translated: CASIPLERNTEAFF.

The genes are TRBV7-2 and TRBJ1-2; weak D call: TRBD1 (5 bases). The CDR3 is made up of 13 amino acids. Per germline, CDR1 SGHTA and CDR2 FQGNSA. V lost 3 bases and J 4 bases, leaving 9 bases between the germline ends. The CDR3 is CASSFQGTYGYTF. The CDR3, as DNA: TGTGCCAGCAGCTTTCAGGGTACCTATGGCTACACCTTC.

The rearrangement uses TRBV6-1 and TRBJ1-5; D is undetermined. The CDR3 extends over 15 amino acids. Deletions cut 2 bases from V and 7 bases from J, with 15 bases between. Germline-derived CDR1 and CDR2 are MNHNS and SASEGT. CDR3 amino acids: CASSEPLVARQPQHF. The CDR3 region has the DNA TGTGCCAGCAGTGAACCTCTCGTGGCAAGGCAGCCCCAGCATTTT.

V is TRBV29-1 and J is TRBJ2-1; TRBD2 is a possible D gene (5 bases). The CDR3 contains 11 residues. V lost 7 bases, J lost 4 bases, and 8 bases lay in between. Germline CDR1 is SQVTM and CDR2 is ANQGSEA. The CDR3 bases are TGCAGCGGACTATCTTACAATGAGCAGTTCTTC. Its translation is CSGLSYNEQFF.

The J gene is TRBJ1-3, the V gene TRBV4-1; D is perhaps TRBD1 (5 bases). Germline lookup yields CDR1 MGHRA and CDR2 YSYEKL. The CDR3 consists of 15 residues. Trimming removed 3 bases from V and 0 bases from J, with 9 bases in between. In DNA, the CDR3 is TGCGCCAGCAGCCACCTTGACAGCTCTGGAAACACCATATATTTT. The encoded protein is CASSHLDSSGNTIYF.

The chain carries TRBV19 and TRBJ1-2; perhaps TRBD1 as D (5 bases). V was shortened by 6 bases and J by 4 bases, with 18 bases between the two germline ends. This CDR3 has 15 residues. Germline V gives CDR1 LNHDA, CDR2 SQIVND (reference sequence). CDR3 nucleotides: TGTGCCAGTAGGAAGGAGCAGGGTGGCGGCTATGGCTACACCTTC. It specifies CASRKEQGGGYGYTF.

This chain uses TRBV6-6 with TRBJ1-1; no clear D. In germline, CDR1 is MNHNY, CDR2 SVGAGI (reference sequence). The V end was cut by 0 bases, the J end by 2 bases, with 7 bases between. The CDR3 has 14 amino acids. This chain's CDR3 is CASSYSRPNTEAFF. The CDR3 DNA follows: TGTGCCAGCAGTTACTCGAGGCCAAACACTGAAGCTTTCTTT.

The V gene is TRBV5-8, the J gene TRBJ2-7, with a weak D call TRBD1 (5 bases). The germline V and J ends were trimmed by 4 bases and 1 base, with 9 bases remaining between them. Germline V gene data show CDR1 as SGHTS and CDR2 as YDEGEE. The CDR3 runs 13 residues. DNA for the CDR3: TGTGCCAGCAGCCCAGGGATTTCCTACGAGCAGTACTTC. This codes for CASSPGISYEQYF.

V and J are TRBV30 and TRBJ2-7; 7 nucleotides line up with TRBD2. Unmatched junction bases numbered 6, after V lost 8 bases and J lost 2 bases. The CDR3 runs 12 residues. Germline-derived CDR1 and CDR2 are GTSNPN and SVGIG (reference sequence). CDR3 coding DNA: TGTGCCCTAGGCCGGGGGGCCTACGAGCAGTACTTC. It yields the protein CALGRGAYEQYF.

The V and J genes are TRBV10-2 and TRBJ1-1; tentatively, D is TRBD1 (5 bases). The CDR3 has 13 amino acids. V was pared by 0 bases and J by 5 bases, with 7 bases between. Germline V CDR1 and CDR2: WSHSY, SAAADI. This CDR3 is CASSESRGTEAFF. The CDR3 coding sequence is TGCGCCAGCAGTGAGTCGCGGGGGACTGAAGCTTTCTTT.

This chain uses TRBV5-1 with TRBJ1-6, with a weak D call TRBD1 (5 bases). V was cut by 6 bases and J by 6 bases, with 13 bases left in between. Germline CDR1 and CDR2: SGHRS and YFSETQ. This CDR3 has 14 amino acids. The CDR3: CASTHEQGNSPLHF. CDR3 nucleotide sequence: TGCGCCAGCACACACGAGCAGGGTAATTCACCCCTCCACTTT.

CDR3 amino acids: CASSSGGAPDTQYF. The CDR3 region has the DNA TGTGCCAGCAGCTCCGGCGGGGCGCCAGATACGCAGTATTTT. The chain couples TRBV28 to TRBJ2-3, with D maybe TRBD2 (6 bases). Germline V gene lookup returns CDR1 MDHEN and CDR2 SYDVKM. V lost 6 bases to trimming and J lost 4 bases, with 14 bases between them. The CDR3 runs to 14 residues.

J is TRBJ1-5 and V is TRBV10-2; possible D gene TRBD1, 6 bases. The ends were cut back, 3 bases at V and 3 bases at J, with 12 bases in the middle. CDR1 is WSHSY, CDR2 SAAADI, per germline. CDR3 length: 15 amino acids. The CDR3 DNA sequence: TGCGCCAGCAGTGAAGACGGACAGTTCAATCAGCCCCAGCATTTT. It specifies CASSEDGQFNQPQHF.

The CDR3 sequence: CASSFGQSTGDTQYF. DNA of the CDR3: TGTGCCAGCAGCTTTGGTCAGTCAACTGGGGATACGCAGTATTTT. This chain links TRBV5-4 with TRBJ2-3; no reliable D call. Germline assignment: CDR1 SGHNT and CDR2 YYREEE (reference sequence). With 2 bases removed from V and 6 bases from J, the gap between germline ends came to 16 bases. This CDR3 is 15 amino acids long.

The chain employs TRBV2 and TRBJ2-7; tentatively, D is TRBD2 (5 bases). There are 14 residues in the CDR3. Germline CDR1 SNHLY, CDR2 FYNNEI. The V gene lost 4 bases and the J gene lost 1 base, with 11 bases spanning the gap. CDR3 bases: TGTGCCAGCAGTGCCGGGATCTATTCCTACGAGCAGTACTTC. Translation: CASSAGIYSYEQYF.

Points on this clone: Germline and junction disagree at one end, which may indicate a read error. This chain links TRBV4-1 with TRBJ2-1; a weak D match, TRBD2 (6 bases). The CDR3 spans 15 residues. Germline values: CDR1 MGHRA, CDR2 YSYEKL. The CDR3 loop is CASSPGRDSFNEQFF. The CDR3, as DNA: TGCGCCAGCAGCCCTGGCCGGGACTCCTTCAATGAGCAGTTCTTC.

The CDR3 loop reads CAISESPRGGNTDTQYF. As DNA, the CDR3 is TGTGCCATCAGTGAGTCGCCGCGGGGGGGTAACACAGATACGCAGTATTTT. The chain combines TRBV10-3 with TRBJ2-3; 9 bases are a match to TRBD2. The germline gives CDR1 ENHRY, CDR2 SYGVKD. V was pared by 0 bases and J by 2 bases, with 6 bases of the junction left unmatched. This CDR3 has 17 amino acids.

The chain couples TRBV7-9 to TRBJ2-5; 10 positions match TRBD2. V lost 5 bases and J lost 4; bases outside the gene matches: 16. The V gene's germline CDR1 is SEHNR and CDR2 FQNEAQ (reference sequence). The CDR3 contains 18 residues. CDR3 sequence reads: CASSLPPGLAREGETQYF. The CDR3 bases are TGTGCCAGCAGCCTACCACCGGGACTAGCGCGAGAAGGAGAGACCCAGTACTTC.

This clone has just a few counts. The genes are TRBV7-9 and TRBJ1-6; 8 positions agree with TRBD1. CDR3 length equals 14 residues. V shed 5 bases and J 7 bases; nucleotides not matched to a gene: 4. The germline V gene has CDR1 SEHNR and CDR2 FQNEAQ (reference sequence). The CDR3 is CASSETGENSPLHF. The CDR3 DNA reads TGTGCCAGCAGCGAGACAGGGGAAAATTCACCCCTCCACTTT.

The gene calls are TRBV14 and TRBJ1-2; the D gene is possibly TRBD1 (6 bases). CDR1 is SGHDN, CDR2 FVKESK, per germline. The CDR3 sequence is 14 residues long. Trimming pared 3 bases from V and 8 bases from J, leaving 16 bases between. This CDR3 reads CASSQGTGRSGYTF. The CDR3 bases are TGTGCCAGCAGCCAGGGAACAGGGAGGAGCGGCTACACCTTC.

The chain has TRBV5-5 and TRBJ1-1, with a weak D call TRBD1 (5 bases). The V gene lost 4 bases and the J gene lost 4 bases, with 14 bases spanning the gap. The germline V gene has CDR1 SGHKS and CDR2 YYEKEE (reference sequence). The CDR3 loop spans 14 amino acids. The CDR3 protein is CASSAEWGSTEAFF. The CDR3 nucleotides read TGTGCCAGCAGCGCGGAATGGGGGAGCACTGAAGCTTTCTTT.

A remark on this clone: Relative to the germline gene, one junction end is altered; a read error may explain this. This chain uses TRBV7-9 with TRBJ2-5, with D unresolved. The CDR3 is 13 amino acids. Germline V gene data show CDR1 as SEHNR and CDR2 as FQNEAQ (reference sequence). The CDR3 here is CASSIAGVETQYF. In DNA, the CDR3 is TGTGCCAGCAGCATAGCTGGGGTGGAGACCCAGTACTTC.